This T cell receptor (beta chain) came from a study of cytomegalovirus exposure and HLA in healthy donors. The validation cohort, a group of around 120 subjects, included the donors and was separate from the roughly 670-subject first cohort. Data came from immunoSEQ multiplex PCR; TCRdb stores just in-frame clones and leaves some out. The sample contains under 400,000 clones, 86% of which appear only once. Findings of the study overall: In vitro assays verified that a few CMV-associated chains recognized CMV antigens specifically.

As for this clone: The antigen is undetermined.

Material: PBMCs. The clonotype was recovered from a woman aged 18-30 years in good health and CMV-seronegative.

The CDR3, as DNA: TGTGCCAGCAGCTCGGGACTAGCGGGAGATGAGCAGTTCTTC. Protein product: CASSSGLAGDEQFF. The chain uses TRBV7-2 and TRBJ2-1; TRBD2 matches at 14 bases. The V segment lost 4 bases and the J segment 8 bases; nucleotides outside the gene matches: 1. Germline CDR1 and CDR2: SGHTA and FQGNSA. There are 14 residues in the CDR3. Filled out from reference TRBV7-2 and TRBJ2-1, the complete variable domain reads GAGVSQSPSNKVTEKGKDVELRCDPISGHTALYWYRQSLGQGLEFLIYFQGNSAPDKSGLPSDRFSAERTGGSVSTLTIQRTQQEDSAVYLCASSSGLAGDEQFFGPGTRLTVL.